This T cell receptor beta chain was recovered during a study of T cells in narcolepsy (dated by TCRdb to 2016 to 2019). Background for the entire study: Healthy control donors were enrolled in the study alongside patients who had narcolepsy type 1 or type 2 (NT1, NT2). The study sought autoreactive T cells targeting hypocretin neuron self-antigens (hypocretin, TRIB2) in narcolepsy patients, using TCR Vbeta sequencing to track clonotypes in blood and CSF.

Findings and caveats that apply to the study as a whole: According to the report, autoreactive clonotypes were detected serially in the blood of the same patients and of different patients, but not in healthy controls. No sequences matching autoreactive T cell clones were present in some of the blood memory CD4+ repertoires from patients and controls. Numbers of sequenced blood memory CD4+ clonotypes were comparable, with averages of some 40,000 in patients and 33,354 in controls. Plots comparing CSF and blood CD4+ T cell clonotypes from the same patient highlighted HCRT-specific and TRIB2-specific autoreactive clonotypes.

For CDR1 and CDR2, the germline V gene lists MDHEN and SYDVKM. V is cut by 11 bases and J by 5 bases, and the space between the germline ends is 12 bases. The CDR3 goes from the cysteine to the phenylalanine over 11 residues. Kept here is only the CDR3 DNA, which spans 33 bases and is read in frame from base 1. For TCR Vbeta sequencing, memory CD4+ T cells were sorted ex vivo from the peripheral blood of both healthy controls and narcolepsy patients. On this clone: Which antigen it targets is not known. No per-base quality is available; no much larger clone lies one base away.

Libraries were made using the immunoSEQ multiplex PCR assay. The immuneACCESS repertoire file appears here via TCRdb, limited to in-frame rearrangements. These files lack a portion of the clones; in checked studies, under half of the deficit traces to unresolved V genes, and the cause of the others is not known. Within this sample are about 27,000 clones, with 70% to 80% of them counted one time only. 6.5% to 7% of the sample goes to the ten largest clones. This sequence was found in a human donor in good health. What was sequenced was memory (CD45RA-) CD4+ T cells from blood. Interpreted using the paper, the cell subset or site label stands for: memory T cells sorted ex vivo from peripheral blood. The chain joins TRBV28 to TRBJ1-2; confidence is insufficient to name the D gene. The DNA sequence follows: TGTGCCTGCCGGGCCCCATATGGCTACACCTTC. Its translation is CACRAPYGYTF.